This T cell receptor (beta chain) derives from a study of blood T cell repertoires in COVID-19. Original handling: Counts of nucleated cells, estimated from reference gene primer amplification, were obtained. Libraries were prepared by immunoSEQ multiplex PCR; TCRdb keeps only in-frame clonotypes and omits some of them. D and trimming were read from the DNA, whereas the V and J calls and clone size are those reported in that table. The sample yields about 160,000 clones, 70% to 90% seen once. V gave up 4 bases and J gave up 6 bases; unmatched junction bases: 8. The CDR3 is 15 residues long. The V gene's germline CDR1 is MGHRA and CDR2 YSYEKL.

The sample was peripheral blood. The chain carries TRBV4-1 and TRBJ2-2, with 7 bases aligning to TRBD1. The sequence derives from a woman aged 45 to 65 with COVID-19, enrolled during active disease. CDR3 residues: CASSLMTGWPGELFF. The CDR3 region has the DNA TGCGCCAGCAGCCTTATGACAGGGTGGCCCGGGGAGCTGTTTTTT.